Listed below are T cell receptor beta chains from one sample, sequenced in a study of shared clonotypes between healthy human individuals. Using immunoSEQ multiplex PCR, the repertoire was profiled, and TCRdb retains in-frame clones only, with some absent. This table holds about 490,000 clones, about three quarters found once. The sequenced material came from PBMCs. These receptors were obtained from a woman aged 40 to 49 in good health. Some clones in this sample may be carry-over from other donors' samples. Each CDR3 is given with its conserved first and last residue. D genes are given only for firm matches. For some rows the clone size is stated as once, few or many, or as a class when expanded; others skip it.

v_gene,abundance,d_gene,j_gene,CDR3aa,CDR3nt
TRBV10-1,.,TRBD2,TRBJ2-3,CASSEGGGTDTQYF,TGCGCCAGCAGTGAGGGCGGGGGGACAGATACGCAGTATTTT
TRBV9,.,.,TRBJ1-1,CASSVAHNTEAFF,TGTGCCAGCAGCGTAGCCCATAACACTGAAGCTTTCTTT
TRBV29-1,.,.,TRBJ2-5,CSVEPNRAQGTQYF,TGCAGCGTTGAACCAAACAGGGCCCAAGGGACCCAGTACTTC
TRBV28,.,TRBD2,TRBJ2-3,CASSPPSGPSTDTQYF,TGTGCCAGCAGTCCCCCTAGCGGGCCTAGCACAGATACGCAGTATTTT
TRBV7-2,.,TRBD1,TRBJ1-5,CASSLAGRGSNQPQHF,TGTGCCAGCAGCTTAGCGGGCAGGGGGAGCAATCAGCCCCAGCATTTT
TRBV4-3,.,TRBD2,TRBJ2-3,CASSQDSSSGGNTDTQYF,TGCGCCAGCAGCCAAGATTCGTCTAGCGGAGGCAACACAGATACGCAGTATTTT
TRBV28,once,.,TRBJ2-1,CASYPGLQGYNEQFF,TGTGCCAGCTACCCCGGGCTTCAGGGCTACAATGAGCAGTTCTTC
TRBV2,few,TRBD1,TRBJ1-2,CASSETGADGYTF,TGTGCCAGCAGTGAGACAGGGGCCGATGGCTACACCTTC
TRBV18,few,TRBD1,TRBJ1-2,CASSPGTGGEGYGYTF,TGTGCCAGCTCACCCGGGACAGGGGGCGAGGGCTATGGCTACACCTTC
TRBV30,.,TRBD1,TRBJ1-1,CAGTGAEAFF,TGTGCCGGCACAGGGGCGGAAGCTTTCTTT
TRBV4-2,.,TRBD1,TRBJ1-2,CASHDRVGGYTF,TGTGCCAGCCATGACAGGGTGGGTGGCTACACCTTC
TRBV9,.,.,TRBJ2-5,CASSPAGRVLETQYF,TGTGCCAGCAGCCCCGCCGGGCGAGTCCTAGAGACCCAGTACTTC
TRBV13,.,TRBD1,TRBJ2-1,CASSPGTGGSEQFF,TGTGCCAGCAGCCCGGGGACAGGGGGCAGTGAGCAGTTCTTC
TRBV4-1,.,TRBD2,TRBJ2-1,CASSQPLAGGRNEQFF,TGCGCCAGCAGCCAACCACTAGCGGGAGGTCGCAATGAGCAGTTCTTC
TRBV10-3,once,TRBD1,TRBJ2-5,CATNRDRDQETQYF,TGTGCCACCAACCGGGACAGAGACCAAGAGACCCAGTACTTC
TRBV29-1,.,TRBD1,TRBJ2-1,CSVDRDRGYNEQFF,TGCAGCGTTGACCGGGACAGGGGATACAATGAGCAGTTCTTC
TRBV28,.,TRBD1,TRBJ2-3,CASSRQGSTDTQYF,TGTGCCAGCAGCAGACAGGGGAGCACAGATACGCAGTATTTT
TRBV30,.,TRBD2,TRBJ2-3,CAWSMGLAGADTQYF,TGTGCCTGGAGCATGGGACTAGCGGGAGCAGATACGCAGTATTTT
TRBV6-1,.,.,TRBJ1-1,CASSDWGNF,TGTGCCAGCAGTGATTGGGGGAACTTT
TRBV9,.,TRBD2,TRBJ2-3,CASSGLAGEEADTQYF,TGTGCCAGCAGCGGACTAGCGGGAGAGGAGGCAGATACGCAGTATTTT
TRBV6-5,.,.,TRBJ1-2,CASRMNSYGYTF,TGTGCCAGCAGGATGAATTCCTATGGCTACACCTTC
TRBV27,.,.,TRBJ2-1,CASSFSGVNEQFF,TGTGCCAGCAGTTTTTCGGGGGTGAATGAGCAGTTCTTC
TRBV5-5,.,TRBD1,TRBJ2-7,CASSKTGTGVDEQYF,TGTGCCAGCAGCAAGACCGGGACAGGGGTTGACGAGCAGTACTTC
TRBV28,.,.,TRBJ2-1,CASSSPYMLRVGYNEQFF,TGTGCCAGCAGTTCCCCTTACATGTTAAGGGTGGGGTACAATGAGCAGTTCTTC